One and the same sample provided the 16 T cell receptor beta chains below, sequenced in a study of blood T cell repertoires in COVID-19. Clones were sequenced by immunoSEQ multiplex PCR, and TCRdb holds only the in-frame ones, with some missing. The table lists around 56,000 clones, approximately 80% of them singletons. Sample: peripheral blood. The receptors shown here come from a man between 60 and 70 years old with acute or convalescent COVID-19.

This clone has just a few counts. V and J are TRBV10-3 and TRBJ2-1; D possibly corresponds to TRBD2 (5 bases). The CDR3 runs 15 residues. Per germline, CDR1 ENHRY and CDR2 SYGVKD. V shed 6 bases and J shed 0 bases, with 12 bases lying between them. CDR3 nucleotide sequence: TGTGCCATCAGGCATGGGGAGAGCTCCTACAATGAGCAGTTCTTC. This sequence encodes CAIRHGESSYNEQFF.

CDR3 amino acids: CASSRGLAQETQYF. The CDR3 coding sequence is TGTGCCAGCAGTAGAGGACTAGCACAAGAGACCCAGTACTTC. The chain employs TRBV2 and TRBJ2-5; 8 bases map to TRBD2. Germline V lookup: CDR1 SNHLY, CDR2 FYNNEI. The CDR3 runs to 14 residues. V lost 5 bases to trimming and J lost 2 bases; unmatched junction nucleotides: 4.

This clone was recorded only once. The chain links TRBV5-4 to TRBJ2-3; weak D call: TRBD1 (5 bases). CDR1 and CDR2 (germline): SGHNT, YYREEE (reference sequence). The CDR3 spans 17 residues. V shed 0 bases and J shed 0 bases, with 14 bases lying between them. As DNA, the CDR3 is TGTGCCAGCAGCTTGGAGGGGTCACCCAAAAGCACAGATACGCAGTATTTT. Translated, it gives CASSLEGSPKSTDTQYF.

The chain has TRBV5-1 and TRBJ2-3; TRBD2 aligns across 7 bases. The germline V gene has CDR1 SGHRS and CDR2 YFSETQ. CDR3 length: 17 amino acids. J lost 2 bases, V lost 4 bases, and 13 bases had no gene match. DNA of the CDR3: TGCGCCAGCAGCCCCAGGAGTGATGGGGGGGTCACAGATACGCAGTATTTT. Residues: CASSPRSDGGVTDTQYF. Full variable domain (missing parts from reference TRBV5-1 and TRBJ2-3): KAGVTQTPRYLIKTRGQQVTLSCSPISGHRSVSWYQQTPGQGLQFLFEYFSETQRNKGNFPGRFSGRQFSNSRSEMNVSTLELGDSALYLCASSPRSDGGVTDTQYFGPGTRLTVL.

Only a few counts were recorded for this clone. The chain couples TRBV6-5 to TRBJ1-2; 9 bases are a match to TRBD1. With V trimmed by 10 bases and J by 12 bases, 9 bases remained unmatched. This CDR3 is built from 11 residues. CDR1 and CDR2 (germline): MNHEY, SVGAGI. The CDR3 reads CATGQGNPHTF. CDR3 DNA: TGTGCCACCGGACAGGGGAACCCCCACACCTTC.

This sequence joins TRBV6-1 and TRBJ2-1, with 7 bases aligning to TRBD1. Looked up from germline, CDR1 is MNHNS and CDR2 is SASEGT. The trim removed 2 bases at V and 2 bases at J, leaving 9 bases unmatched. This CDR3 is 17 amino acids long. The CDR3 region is CASSERIRQGPYNEQFF. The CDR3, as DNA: TGTGCCAGCAGTGAAAGGATACGACAGGGCCCCTACAATGAGCAGTTCTTC.

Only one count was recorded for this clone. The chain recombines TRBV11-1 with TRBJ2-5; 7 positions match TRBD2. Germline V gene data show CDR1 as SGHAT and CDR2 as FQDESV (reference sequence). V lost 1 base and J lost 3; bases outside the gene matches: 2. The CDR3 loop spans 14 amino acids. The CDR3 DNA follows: TGTGCCAGCAGCTTAGGCGGGGGAGAAGAGACCCAGTACTTC. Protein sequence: CASSLGGGEETQYF.

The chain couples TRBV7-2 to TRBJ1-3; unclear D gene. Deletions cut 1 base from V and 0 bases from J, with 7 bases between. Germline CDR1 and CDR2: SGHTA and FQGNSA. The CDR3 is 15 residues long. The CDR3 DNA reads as TGTGCCAGCAGCTTAGTAGCAAGCTCTGGAAACACCATATATTTT. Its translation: CASSLVASSGNTIYF.

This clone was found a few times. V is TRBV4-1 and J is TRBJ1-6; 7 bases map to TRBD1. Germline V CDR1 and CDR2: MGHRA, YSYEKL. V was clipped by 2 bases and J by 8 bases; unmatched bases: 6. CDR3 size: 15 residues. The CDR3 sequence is CASSQQQGSDSPLHF. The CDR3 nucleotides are TGCGCCAGCAGCCAACAACAGGGGTCCGATTCACCCCTCCACTTT.

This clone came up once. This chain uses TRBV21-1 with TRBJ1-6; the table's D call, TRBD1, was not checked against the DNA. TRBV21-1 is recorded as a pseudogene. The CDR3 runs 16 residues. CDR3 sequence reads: CASRIRDISYNSPLHF. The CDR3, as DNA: TGTGCCAGCAGGATCAGGGATATCTCCTATAATTCACCCCTCCACTTT.

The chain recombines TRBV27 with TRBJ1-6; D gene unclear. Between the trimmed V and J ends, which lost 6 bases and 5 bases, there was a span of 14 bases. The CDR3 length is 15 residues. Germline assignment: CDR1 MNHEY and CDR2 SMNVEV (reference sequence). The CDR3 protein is CASRFGRRNNSPLHF. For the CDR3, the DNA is TGTGCCAGCAGGTTCGGACGGAGGAATAATTCACCCCTCCACTTT.

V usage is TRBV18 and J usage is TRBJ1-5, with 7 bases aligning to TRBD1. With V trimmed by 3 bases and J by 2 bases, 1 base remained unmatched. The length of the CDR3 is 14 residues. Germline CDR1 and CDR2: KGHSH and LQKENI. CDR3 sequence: CASSPQGGNQPQHF. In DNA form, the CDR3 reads TGTGCCAGCTCACCTCAGGGGGGCAATCAGCCCCAGCATTTT.

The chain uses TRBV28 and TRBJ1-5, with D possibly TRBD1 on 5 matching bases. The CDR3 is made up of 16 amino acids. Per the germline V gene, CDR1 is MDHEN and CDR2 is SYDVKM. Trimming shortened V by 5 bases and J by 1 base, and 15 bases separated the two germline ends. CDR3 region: CASSLAGGLSNQPQHF. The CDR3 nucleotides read TGTGCCAGCAGTCTGGCCGGGGGGTTGAGCAATCAGCCCCAGCATTTT.

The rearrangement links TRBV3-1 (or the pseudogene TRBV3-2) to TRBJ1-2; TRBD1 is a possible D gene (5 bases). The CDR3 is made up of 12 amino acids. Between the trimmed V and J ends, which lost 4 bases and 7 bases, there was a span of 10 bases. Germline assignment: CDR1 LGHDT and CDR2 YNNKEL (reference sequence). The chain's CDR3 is CASSPGHGGYTF. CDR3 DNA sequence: TGTGCCAGCAGCCCCGGACACGGTGGCTACACCTTC.

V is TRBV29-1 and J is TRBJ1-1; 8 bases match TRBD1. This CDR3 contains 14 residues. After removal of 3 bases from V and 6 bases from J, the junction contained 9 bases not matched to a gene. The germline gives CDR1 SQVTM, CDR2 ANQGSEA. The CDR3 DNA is TGCAGCGTTGATTCCGGGACAGGATTCGCTGAAGCTTTCTTT. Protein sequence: CSVDSGTGFAEAFF.

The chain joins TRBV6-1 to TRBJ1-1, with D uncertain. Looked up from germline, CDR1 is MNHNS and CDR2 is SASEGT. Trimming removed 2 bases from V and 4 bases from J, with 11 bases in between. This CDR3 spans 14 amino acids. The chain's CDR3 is CASSESGRGTEAFF. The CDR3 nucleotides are TGTGCCAGCAGTGAAAGCGGGCGGGGCACTGAAGCTTTCTTT.